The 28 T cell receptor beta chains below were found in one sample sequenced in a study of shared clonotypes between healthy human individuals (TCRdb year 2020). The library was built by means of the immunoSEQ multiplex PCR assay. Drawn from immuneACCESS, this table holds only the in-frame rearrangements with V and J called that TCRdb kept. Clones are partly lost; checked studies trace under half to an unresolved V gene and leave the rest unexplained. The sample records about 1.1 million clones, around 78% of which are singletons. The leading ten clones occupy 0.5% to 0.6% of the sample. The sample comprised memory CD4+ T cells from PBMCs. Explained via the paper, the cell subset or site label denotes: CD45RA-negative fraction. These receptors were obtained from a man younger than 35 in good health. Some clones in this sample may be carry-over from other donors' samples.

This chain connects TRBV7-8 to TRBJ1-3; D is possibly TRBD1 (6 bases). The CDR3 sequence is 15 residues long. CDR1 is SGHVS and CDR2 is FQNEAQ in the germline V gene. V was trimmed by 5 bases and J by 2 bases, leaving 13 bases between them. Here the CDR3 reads CASSPLRDTGNTIYF. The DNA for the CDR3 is TGTGCCAGCAGCCCTCTCCGGGACACTGGAAACACCATATATTTT.

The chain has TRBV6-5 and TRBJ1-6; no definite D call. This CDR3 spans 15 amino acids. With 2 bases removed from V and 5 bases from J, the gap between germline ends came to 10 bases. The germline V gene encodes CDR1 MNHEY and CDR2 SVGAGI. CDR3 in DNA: TGTGCCAGCAGTTACGCGGCAAGGGATAATTCACCCCTCCACTTT. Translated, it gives CASSYAARDNSPLHF.

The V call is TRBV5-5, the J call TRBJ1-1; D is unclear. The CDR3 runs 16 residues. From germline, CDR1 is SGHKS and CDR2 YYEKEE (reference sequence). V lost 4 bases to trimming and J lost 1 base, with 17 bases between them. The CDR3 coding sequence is TGTGCCAGCAGCCCATCAACGACGGCAGGGAACACTGAAGCTTTCTTT. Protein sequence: CASSPSTTAGNTEAFF.

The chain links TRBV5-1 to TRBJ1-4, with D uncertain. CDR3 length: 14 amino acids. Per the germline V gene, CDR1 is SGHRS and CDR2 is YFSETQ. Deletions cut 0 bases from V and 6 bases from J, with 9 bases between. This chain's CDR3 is CASSLAHSDEKLFF. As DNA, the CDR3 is TGCGCCAGCAGCTTGGCTCATAGTGATGAAAAACTGTTTTTT.

The CDR3 DNA sequence: TGTGCCTGGAGTCCCGGGACTAGCGGAATCACAGATACGCAGTATTTT. It codes for CAWSPGTSGITDTQYF. This chain uses TRBV30 with TRBJ2-3, with 11 bases fitting TRBD2. The CDR3 extends over 16 amino acids. The germline V gene encodes CDR1 GTSNPN and CDR2 SVGIG (reference sequence). J gave up 2 bases and V 2 bases, and 6 bases lay outside the gene matches.

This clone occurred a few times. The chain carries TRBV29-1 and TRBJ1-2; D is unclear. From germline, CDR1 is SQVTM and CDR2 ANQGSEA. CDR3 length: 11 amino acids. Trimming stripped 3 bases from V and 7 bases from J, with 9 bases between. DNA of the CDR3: TGCAGCGTTGATCGGGGTAGTGGCTACACCTTC. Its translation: CSVDRGSGYTF. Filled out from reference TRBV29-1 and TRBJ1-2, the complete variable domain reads SAVISQKPSRDICQRGTSLTIQCQVDSQVTMMFWYRQQPGQSLTLIATANQGSEATYESGFVIDKFPISRPNLTFSTLTVSNMSPEDSSIYLCSVDRGSGYTFGSGTRLTVV.

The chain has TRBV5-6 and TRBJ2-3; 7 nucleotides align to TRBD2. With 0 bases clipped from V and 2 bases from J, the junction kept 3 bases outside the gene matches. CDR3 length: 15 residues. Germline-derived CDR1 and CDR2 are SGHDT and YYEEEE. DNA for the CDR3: TGTGCCAGCAGCTTGGATGGGAGGGACACAGATACGCAGTATTTT. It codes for CASSLDGRDTDTQYF.

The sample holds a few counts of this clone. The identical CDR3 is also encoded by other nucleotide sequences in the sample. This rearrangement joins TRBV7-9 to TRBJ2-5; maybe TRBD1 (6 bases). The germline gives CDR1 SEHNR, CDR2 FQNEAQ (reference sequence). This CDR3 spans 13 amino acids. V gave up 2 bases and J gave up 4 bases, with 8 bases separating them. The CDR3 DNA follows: TGTGCCAGCAGCTTATTGGGGGCAGAGACCCAGTACTTC. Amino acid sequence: CASSLLGAETQYF. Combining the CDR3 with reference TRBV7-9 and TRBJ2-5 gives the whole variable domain DTGVSQNPRHKITKRGQNVTFRCDPISEHNRLYWYRQTLGQGPEFLTYFQNEAQLEKSRLLSDRFSAERPKGSFSTLEIQRTEQGDSAMYLCASSLLGAETQYFGPGTRLLVL.

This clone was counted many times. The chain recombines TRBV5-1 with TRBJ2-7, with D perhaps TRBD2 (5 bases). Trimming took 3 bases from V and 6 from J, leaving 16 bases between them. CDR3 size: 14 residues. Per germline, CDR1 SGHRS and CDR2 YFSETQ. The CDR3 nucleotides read TGCGCCAGCAGCTCAAGGACTGTTCCGATCGAGCAGTACTTC. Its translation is CASSSRTVPIEQYF.

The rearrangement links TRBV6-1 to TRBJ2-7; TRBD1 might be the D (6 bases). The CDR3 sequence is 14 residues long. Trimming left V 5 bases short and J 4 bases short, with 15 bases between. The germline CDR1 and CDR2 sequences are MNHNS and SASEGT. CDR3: CASSKGVVAYEQYF. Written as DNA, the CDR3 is TGTGCCAGCAGTAAGGGGGTCGTCGCTTACGAGCAGTACTTC.

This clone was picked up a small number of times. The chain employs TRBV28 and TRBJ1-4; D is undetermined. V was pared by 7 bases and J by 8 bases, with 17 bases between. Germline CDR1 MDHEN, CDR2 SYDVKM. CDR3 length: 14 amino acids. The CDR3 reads CASTSRRGREKLFF. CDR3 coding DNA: TGTGCCAGCACCTCTAGGCGAGGCCGGGAAAAACTGTTTTTT.

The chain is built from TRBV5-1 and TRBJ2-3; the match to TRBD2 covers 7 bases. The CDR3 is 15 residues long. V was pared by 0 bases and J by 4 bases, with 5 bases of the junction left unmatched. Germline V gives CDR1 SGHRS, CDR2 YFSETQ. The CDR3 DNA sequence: TGCGCCAGCAGCTTGGAGGCTAGCGGACCAGATACGCAGTATTTT. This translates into CASSLEASGPDTQYF.

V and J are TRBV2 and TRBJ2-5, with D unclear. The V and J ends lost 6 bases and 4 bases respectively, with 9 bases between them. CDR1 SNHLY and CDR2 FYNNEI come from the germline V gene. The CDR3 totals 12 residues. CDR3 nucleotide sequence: TGTGCCAGCAGAGTCCTGGGAGAGACCCAGTACTTC. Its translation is CASRVLGETQYF.

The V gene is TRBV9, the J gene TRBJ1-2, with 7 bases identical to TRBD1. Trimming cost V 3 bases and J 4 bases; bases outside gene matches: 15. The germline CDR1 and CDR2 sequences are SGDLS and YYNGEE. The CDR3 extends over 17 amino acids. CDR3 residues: CASSARDRIAPRYGYTF. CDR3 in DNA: TGTGCCAGCAGCGCCCGGGACAGAATTGCCCCTCGCTATGGCTACACCTTC.

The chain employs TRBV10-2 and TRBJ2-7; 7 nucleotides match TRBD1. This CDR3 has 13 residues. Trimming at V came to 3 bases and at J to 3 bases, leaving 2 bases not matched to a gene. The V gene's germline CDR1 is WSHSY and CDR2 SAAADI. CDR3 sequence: CASSEYRGYEQYF. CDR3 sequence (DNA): TGCGCCAGCAGTGAATACAGGGGCTACGAGCAGTACTTC.

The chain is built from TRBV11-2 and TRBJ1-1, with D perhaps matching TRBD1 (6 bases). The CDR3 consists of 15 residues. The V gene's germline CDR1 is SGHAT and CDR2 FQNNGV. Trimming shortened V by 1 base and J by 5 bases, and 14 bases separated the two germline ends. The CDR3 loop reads CASSLGSQGNTEAFF. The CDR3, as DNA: TGTGCCAGCAGCTTAGGGTCTCAGGGGAATACTGAAGCTTTCTTT.

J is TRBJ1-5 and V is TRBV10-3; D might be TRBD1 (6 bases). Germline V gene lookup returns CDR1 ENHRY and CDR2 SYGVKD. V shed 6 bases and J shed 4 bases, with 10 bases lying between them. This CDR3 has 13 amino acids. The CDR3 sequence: CAIRDRRNQPQHF. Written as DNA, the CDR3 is TGTGCCATCAGGGACAGACGTAATCAGCCCCAGCATTTT.

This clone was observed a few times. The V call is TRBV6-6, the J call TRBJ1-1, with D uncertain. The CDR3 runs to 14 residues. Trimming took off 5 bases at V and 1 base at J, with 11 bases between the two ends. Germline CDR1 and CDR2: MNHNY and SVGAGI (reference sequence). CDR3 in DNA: TGTGCCAGCAGTATGACGGCAGGGAACACTGAAGCTTTCTTT. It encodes CASSMTAGNTEAFF.

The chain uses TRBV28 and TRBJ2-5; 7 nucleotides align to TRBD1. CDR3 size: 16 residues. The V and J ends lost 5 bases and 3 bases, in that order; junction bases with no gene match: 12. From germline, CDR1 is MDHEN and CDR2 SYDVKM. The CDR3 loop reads CASSPLTQGEEETQYF. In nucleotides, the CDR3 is TGTGCCAGCAGTCCCCTAACCCAGGGGGAAGAAGAGACCCAGTACTTC.

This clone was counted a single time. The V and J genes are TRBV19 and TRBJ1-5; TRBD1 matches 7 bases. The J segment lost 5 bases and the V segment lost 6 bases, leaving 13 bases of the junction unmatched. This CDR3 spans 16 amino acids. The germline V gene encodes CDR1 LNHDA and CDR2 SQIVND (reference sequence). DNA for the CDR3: TGTGCCAGTAGGGAGTTAGGCCGGGACAGATATCAGCCCCAGCATTTT. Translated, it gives CASRELGRDRYQPQHF.

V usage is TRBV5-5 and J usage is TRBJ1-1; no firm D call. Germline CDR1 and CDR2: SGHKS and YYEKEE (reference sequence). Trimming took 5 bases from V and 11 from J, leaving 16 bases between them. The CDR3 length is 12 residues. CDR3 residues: CASSRPPAAAFF. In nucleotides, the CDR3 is TGTGCCAGCAGTCGCCCGCCAGCGGCTGCTTTCTTT.

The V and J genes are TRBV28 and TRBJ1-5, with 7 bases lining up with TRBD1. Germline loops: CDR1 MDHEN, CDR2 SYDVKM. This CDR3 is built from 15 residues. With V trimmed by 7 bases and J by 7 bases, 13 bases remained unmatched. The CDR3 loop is CASTNLRTGLQPQHF. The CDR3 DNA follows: TGTGCCAGCACCAATCTGAGGACAGGACTCCAGCCCCAGCATTTT.

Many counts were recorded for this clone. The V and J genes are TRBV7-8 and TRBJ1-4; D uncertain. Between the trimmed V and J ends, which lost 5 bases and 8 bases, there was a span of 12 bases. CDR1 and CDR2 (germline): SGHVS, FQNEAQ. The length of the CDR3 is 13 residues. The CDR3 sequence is CASSIGRTEKLFF. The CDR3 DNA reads TGTGCCAGCAGCATCGGACGGACCGAAAAACTGTTTTTT. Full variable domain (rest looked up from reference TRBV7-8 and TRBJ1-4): GAGVSQSPRYKVAKRGQDVALRCDPISGHVSLFWYQQALGQGPEFLTYFQNEAQLDKSGLPSDRFFAERPEGSVSTLKIQRTQQEDSAVYLCASSIGRTEKLFFGSGTQLSVL.

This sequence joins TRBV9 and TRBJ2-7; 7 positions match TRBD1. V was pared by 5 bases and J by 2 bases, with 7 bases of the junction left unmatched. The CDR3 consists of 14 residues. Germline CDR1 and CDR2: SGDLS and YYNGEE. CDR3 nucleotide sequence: TGTGCCAGCAGTAAAAGAGGGGGCGCCTACGAGCAGTACTTC. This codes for CASSKRGGAYEQYF.

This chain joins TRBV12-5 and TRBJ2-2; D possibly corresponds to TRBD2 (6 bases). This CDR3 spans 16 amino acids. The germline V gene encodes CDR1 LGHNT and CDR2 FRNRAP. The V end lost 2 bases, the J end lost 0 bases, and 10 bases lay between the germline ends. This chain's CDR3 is CASGLISGANTGELFF. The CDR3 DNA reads TGTGCTAGTGGTTTGATTAGCGGAGCGAACACCGGGGAGCTGTTTTTT.

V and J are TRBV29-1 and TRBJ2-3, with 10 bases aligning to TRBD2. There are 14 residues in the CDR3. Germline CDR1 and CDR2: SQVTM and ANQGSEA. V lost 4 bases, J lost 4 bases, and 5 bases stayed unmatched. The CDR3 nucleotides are TGCAGCGTTGGGTCTAGCGGGAGTGCAGATACGCAGTATTTT. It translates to CSVGSSGSADTQYF.

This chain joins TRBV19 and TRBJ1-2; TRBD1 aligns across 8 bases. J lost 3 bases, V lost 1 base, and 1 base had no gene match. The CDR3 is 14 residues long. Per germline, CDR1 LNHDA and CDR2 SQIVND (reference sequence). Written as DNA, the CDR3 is TGTGCCAGTAGTATAGCGACAGGGGACTATGGCTACACCTTC. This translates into CASSIATGDYGYTF.

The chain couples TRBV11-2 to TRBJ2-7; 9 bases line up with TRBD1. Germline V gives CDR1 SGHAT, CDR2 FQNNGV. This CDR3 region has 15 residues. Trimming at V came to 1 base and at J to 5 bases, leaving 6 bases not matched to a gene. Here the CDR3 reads CASSLGGGQGDEQYF. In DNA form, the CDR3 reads TGTGCCAGCAGCTTAGGAGGGGGACAGGGAGACGAGCAGTACTTC.